This TCR beta chain appears in the sequencing data of a study of patients and donors after allogeneic stem cell transplantation. This clonotype was observed a handful of times. The CDR3 length is 16 residues. Germline CDR1 is SGHRS and CDR2 is YFSETQ. V shed 4 bases, J shed 5 bases, and the junction held 10 bases outside the gene matches. TCRdb re-called the RT-PCR reads through MiXCR, storing one row per CDR3 protein. Of approximately 210,000 distinct CDR3 sequences listed, roughly two fifths were seen once; the top ten hold 25% to 35%. The receptor was derived from a human donor who was either an allogeneic HSCT recipient or a stem cell or donor lymphocyte infusion donor (not recorded which). It is not recorded whose cells these are; they may come from a transplant donor. The chain couples TRBV5-1 to TRBJ2-1; 9 nucleotides match TRBD2. Sequenced sample: blood, either unsorted or a sorted T cell fraction (not recorded which). CDR3 loop: CASSPLSGRLDNEQFF. Here the CDR3 DNA reads TGCGCCAGCAGCCCGCTAAGCGGGAGGCTAGACAATGAGCAGTTCTTC.